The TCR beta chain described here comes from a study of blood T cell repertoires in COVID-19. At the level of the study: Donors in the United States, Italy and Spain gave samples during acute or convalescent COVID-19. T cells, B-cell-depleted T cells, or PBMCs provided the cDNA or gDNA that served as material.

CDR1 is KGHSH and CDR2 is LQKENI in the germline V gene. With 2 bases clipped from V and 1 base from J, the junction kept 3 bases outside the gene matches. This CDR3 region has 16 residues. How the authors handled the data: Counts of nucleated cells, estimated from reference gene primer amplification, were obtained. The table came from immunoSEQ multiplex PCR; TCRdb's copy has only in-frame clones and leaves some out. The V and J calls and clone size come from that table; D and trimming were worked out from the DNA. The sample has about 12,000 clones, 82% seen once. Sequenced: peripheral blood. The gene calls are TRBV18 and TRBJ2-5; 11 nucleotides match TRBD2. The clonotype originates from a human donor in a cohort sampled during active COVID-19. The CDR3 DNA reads TGTGCCAGCTCACCAGAGACTAGCGGGACCCAAGAGACCCAGTACTTC. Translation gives CASSPETSGTQETQYF.